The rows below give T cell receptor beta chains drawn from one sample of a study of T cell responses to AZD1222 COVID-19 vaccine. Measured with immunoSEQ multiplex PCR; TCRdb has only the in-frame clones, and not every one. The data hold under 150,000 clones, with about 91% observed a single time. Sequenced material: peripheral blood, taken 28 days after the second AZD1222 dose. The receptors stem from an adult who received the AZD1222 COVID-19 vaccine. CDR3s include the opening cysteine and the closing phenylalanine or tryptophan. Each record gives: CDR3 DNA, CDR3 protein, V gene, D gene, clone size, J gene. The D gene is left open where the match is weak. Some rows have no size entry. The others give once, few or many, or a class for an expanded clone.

TGTGCCAGTAGTATAGAGTTAGGATCGACCGGGGAGCTGTTTTTT	CASSIELGSTGELFF	TRBV19	-	-	TRBJ2-2
TGCGCCAGCAGCTTTGGGACAGCGAAGGGAGAGACCCAGTACTTC	CASSFGTAKGETQYF	TRBV4-1	TRBD1	-	TRBJ2-5
TGTGCCAGCGGTTGGACAGAGGTCACTGAAGCTTTCTTT	CASGWTEVTEAFF	TRBV28	-	-	TRBJ1-1
TGCGCCAGCAGTGAGGGACTAGCGGGGGCCTTCTCCTACGAGCAGTACTTC	CASSEGLAGAFSYEQYF	TRBV10-1	TRBD2	-	TRBJ2-7
TGTGCCAGCAGTACCTTAGGCCTTGAAGCTTTCTTT	CASSTLGLEAFF	TRBV12-3/TRBV12-4	-	once	TRBJ1-1
TGTGCCACCAGTGATTCGGGACAGGGGACCACTGAAGCTTTCTTT	CATSDSGQGTTEAFF	TRBV24-1	TRBD1	-	TRBJ1-1
TGTGCCAGCAGTTCCGAGGATACTACCACTGAAGCTTTCTTT	CASSSEDTTTEAFF	TRBV6-5	-	-	TRBJ1-1
TGTGCCAGCAGCTTGCTTACTGGACAGGGCAAAGCCGGGGAGCTGTTTTTT	CASSLLTGQGKAGELFF	TRBV5-4	TRBD1	-	TRBJ2-2
TGTGCCAGCAGTCAGGGGGGGGGCTCAAATCAGCCCCAGCATTTT	CASSQGGGSNQPQHF	TRBV27	TRBD1	-	TRBJ1-5
TGTGCCAGCAGCTTAGCGCACGGCACAGATACGCAGTATTTT	CASSLAHGTDTQYF	TRBV7-2	-	-	TRBJ2-3
TGTGCCAGCTCATCCCCCTCACAGGGTCCAGATACGCAGTATTTT	CASSSPSQGPDTQYF	TRBV18	-	once	TRBJ2-3
TGTGCCAGCAGCGTCGAGCCGGGACTAGCGGGGGCCCGCACAGATACGCAGTATTTT	CASSVEPGLAGARTDTQYF	TRBV7-2	TRBD2	-	TRBJ2-3
TGTGCCAGCAGCGTAGCAGCTTTCACAGATACGCAGTATTTT	CASSVAAFTDTQYF	TRBV9	-	-	TRBJ2-3
TGTGCCAGCAGGGCGGTGGGCCAAGAGACCCAGTACTTC	CASRAVGQETQYF	TRBV25-1	-	-	TRBJ2-5
TGCGCCAGCAGCCAAGGAGGACAGGGGGTTGGTGAAAAACTGTTTTTT	CASSQGGQGVGEKLFF	TRBV4-3	TRBD1	once	TRBJ1-4
TGCGCCAGCAGCCAAGATAGGCATTACAATGAGCAGTTCTTC	CASSQDRHYNEQFF	TRBV4-3	-	once	TRBJ2-1